The 13 T cell receptor beta chains listed next were all sequenced from one sample in a study of T-cell memory formation after mild COVID-19. Each CDR3 protein is one row after TCRdb ran MiXCR on the 5' RACE reads. Altogether around 390,000 distinct CDR3 sequences are present, about 17% being singletons, with the ten largest covering about 22%. Sequenced: PBMCs or a T cell subset sorted from them (not recorded which). Receptors originate from a man between 18 and 35 years old who had mild COVID-19 (a few samples of this study predate the infection). Cell type and time point are not known.

This clonotype has only a few counts. V is TRBV6-2 or TRBV6-3 and J is TRBJ2-2; D is unclear. V was clipped by 0 bases and J by 5 bases, with 10 bases between them. The germline gives CDR1 MNHEY, CDR2 SVGEGT. The CDR3 length is 15 residues. The CDR3 region is CASSYSSQVTGELFF. Written as DNA, the CDR3 is TGTGCCAGCAGTTACTCGAGTCAGGTGACCGGGGAGCTGTTTTTT.

This clonotype was seen a few times. This chain links TRBV4-3 with TRBJ1-1; 10 bases line up with TRBD1. Germline lookup yields CDR1 LGHNA and CDR2 YSLEER. Trimming at V came to 3 bases and at J to 4 bases, leaving 5 bases not matched to a gene. The CDR3 consists of 15 residues. CDR3 nucleotide sequence: TGCGCCAGCAGCCATACTAGACAGGGGGCCACTGAAGCTTTCTTT. This gives the protein CASSHTRQGATEAFF.

This clonotype has a handful of counts. The chain combines TRBV5-1 with TRBJ2-2; D tentatively reads TRBD1 or TRBD2 (6 bases each). Trimming removed 4 bases at V and 4 bases at J, with 17 bases between. Looked up from germline, CDR1 is SGHRS and CDR2 is YFSETQ. The CDR3 is 16 amino acids. CDR3 nucleotides: TGCGCCAGCAGCCCCAGACAGGCGGGGAGCACCGGGGAGCTGTTTTTT. This codes for CASSPRQAGSTGELFF.

CDR3 DNA: TGCGCCAGCGGCGAACGGAGGGCGGCTATGCGCGACTATGAGCAGTTCTTC. It is translated as CASGERRAAMRDYEQFF. The gene calls are TRBV5-1 and TRBJ2-1, with D possibly being TRBD2 (6 bases). CDR3 length: 17 residues. V gave up 7 bases and J gave up 8 bases, with 28 bases separating them. Germline V lookup: CDR1 SGHRS, CDR2 YFSETQ.

This clonotype has more than one count but fewer than ten. J is TRBJ1-2 and V is TRBV28; the match to TRBD1 covers 7 bases. The CDR3 spans 14 residues. V shed 5 bases, J shed 8 bases, and the junction held 11 bases outside the gene matches. The germline V gene encodes CDR1 MDHEN and CDR2 SYDVKM. The CDR3 nucleotides read TGTGCCAGCAGTGAGGACAGGCGGGAGAAGGGCTACACCTTC. Its translation: CASSEDRREKGYTF.

J is TRBJ2-5 and V is TRBV12-5; D uncertain. This CDR3 region has 11 residues. Germline values: CDR1 LGHNT, CDR2 FRNRAP. V shed 2 bases and J shed 7 bases, with 5 bases lying between them. This chain's CDR3 is CASGLPATQYF. CDR3 DNA: TGTGCTAGTGGTTTGCCGGCGACCCAGTACTTC.

This clonotype has only a few counts. This sequence joins TRBV12-3 or TRBV12-4 and TRBJ2-5, with 13 bases that match TRBD2. Trimming removed 7 bases from V and 1 base from J; junction bases left unmatched: 6. CDR3 size: 16 residues. The CDR3 spells CASTPRLAGGQETQYF. Here the CDR3 DNA reads TGTGCCAGCACTCCAAGACTAGCGGGGGGCCAAGAGACCCAGTACTTC.

V usage is TRBV21-1 and J usage is TRBJ1-5. TRBV21-1 constitutes a pseudogene. The CDR3 spans 13 residues. CDR3 nucleotide sequence: TGTGCCAGCAGCATAGAACGGAATCAGCCCCAGCATTTT. This codes for CASSIERNQPQHF.

The chain couples TRBV7-2 to TRBJ2-5; 7 nucleotides line up with TRBD2. J lost 1 base, V lost 5 bases, and 4 bases had no gene match. The CDR3 is 14 residues long. The germline gives CDR1 SGHTA, CDR2 FQGNSA. CDR3 amino acids: CASSLGLRQETQYF. DNA of the CDR3: TGTGCCAGCAGCCTGGGACTACGCCAAGAGACCCAGTACTTC.

CDR3: CSARDFRGEDTQYF. Here the CDR3 DNA reads TGCAGTGCTAGAGATTTCCGAGGCGAAGATACGCAGTATTTT. The chain joins TRBV20-1 to TRBJ2-3; D is unclear. The CDR3 length is 14 residues. The germline V and J ends were trimmed by 0 bases and 5 bases, with 12 bases remaining between them. Germline assignment: CDR1 DFQATT and CDR2 SNEGSKA (reference sequence).

The genes are TRBV2 and TRBJ2-3; D possibly corresponds to TRBD2 (5 bases). In germline, CDR1 is SNHLY, CDR2 FYNNEI. With 7 bases removed from V and 4 bases from J, the gap between germline ends came to 9 bases. The CDR3 spans 12 residues. CDR3 DNA: TGTGCCAGCAATCGGGAACCAGATACGCAGTATTTT. Translation gives CASNREPDTQYF.

This clonotype was recorded many times. This chain uses TRBV5-1 with TRBJ2-3; 8 nucleotides align to TRBD1. CDR1 SGHRS and CDR2 YFSETQ come from the germline V gene. Trimming removed 0 bases from V and 4 bases from J; junction bases left unmatched: 4. This CDR3 comprises 15 residues. CDR3 amino acids: CASSLVTGGADTQYF. The CDR3 DNA reads TGCGCCAGCAGCTTGGTAACAGGGGGAGCAGATACGCAGTATTTT.

The rearrangement links TRBV2 to TRBJ1-2; 8 bases match TRBD1. V dropped 6 bases and J dropped 5; count of bases not matched to a gene: 11. The CDR3 covers 15 residues. Germline V CDR1 and CDR2: SNHLY, FYNNEI. CDR3 protein: CASSAPGQGEYGYTF. The CDR3 nucleotides read TGTGCCAGCAGCGCACCAGGACAGGGAGAATATGGCTACACCTTC.